The 9 T cell receptor beta chains reported below all come from one sample, sequenced in a study of blood T cell repertoires in COVID-19. TCRdb keeps only in-frame clones here, not all; method: immunoSEQ multiplex PCR. Here the sample spans about 300,000 clones, nearly 90% being singletons. The material sequenced was PBMCs or T cells enriched from blood (not recorded which). The receptors shown here come from a woman in her 50s who had been exposed to COVID-19.

V is TRBV24-1 and J is TRBJ2-3, with a tentative D call TRBD2 (7 bases). The CDR3 covers 17 residues. Between the trimmed V and J ends, which lost 0 bases and 1 base, there was a span of 13 bases. The V gene's germline CDR1 is KGHDR and CDR2 SFDVKD. CDR3 DNA: TGTGCCACCAGTGATTTGGGGGGGGCTGAGCGCACAGATACGCAGTATTTT. Translated, it gives CATSDLGGAERTDTQYF.

This clone was observed once. The chain employs TRBV7-9 and TRBJ1-1, with TRBD1 matching over 7 bases. This CDR3 is built from 14 residues. Unmatched junction bases numbered 6, after V lost 4 bases and J lost 4 bases. The V gene's germline CDR1 is SEHNR and CDR2 FQNEAQ (reference sequence). CDR3 DNA: TGTGCCAGCAGCTCCACAGGGGTTGGCACTGAAGCTTTCTTT. Protein product: CASSSTGVGTEAFF.

The chain carries TRBV4-2 and TRBJ2-5, with 8 positions matching TRBD1. CDR3 size: 14 residues. Germline CDR1 is LGHNA and CDR2 is YNFKEQ. The ends lost 1 base at V and 4 bases at J; junction bases unmatched: 2. The CDR3 spells CASSQVRGPETQYF. The DNA for the CDR3 is TGTGCCAGCAGCCAAGTCAGGGGGCCAGAGACCCAGTACTTC.

The V call is TRBV7-2, the J call TRBJ2-5; tentatively, D is TRBD1 (6 bases). V lost 5 bases to trimming and J lost 2 bases, with 15 bases between them. Germline V lookup: CDR1 SGHTA, CDR2 FQGNSA. This CDR3 has 15 amino acids. The CDR3 here is CASSARTASQETQYF. Here the CDR3 DNA reads TGTGCCAGCAGCGCCCGGACAGCATCACAAGAGACCCAGTACTTC.

The chain recombines TRBV18 with TRBJ1-5, with 8 nucleotides matching TRBD1. From germline, CDR1 is KGHSH and CDR2 LQKENI. Trimming at V came to 6 bases and at J to 3 bases, leaving 10 bases not matched to a gene. CDR3 length equals 16 residues. In DNA form, the CDR3 reads TGTGCCAGCTCCCAAGAGGACAGGGTTGTCAATCAGCCCCAGCATTTT. This codes for CASSQEDRVVNQPQHF.

The CDR3 loop is CASSPTANYGYTF. Written as DNA, the CDR3 is TGTGCCAGCAGCCCGACAGCTAACTATGGCTACACCTTC. J is TRBJ1-2 and V is TRBV3-1 (or the pseudogene TRBV3-2), with D tentatively TRBD1 (5 bases). CDR1 and CDR2 from the germline V gene are LGHDT and YNNKEL (reference sequence). Trimming took 4 bases from V and 0 from J, leaving 6 bases between them. This CDR3 is 13 amino acids long.

The gene calls are TRBV5-1 and TRBJ1-5; TRBD1 might be the D (5 bases). Deletions cut 4 bases from V and 7 bases from J, with 15 bases between. The CDR3 runs 14 residues. Germline CDR1 and CDR2: SGHRS and YFSETQ. CDR3 nucleotide sequence: TGCGCCAGCAGCCCCGGGACTCTGGGACAGCCCCAGCATTTT. Translation: CASSPGTLGQPQHF.

The rearrangement uses TRBV7-8 and TRBJ1-4, with 8 bases matching TRBD1. This CDR3 contains 17 residues. Germline V gene sequence: CDR1 SGHVS, CDR2 FQNEAQ. Trimming took 5 bases from V and 4 from J; bases not matched to a gene: 12. The DNA of the CDR3 is TGTGCCAGCAGCCCCCGACAGGGGTCATGGGATAATGAAAAACTGTTTTTT. This translates into CASSPRQGSWDNEKLFF.

This sequence joins TRBV7-2 and TRBJ1-6; 11 bases agree with TRBD1. The germline V gene has CDR1 SGHTA and CDR2 FQGNSA. The CDR3 sequence is 16 residues long. After removal of 5 bases from V and 7 bases from J, the junction contained 7 bases not matched to a gene. CDR3 sequence: CASSPMGQGVNSPLHF. DNA of the CDR3: TGTGCCAGCAGCCCAATGGGACAGGGGGTGAATTCACCCCTCCACTTT. The full variable domain, completed using reference TRBV7-2 and TRBJ1-6, is GAGVSQSPSNKVTEKGKDVELRCDPISGHTALYWYRQSLGQGLEFLIYFQGNSAPDKSGLPSDRFSAERTGGSVSTLTIQRTQQEDSAVYLCASSPMGQGVNSPLHFGNGTRLTVT.